This is a list of T cell receptor beta chains from one sample in a study of vaccination effects on CD4 cells after COVID-19. Antigens for these TCRs are unknown. Assay: immunoSEQ multiplex PCR; the TCRdb copy retains only in-frame clones and omits some. The sample yields 27,000 or so clones, approximately 83% seen once. This material consisted of CD4+ T cells from PBMCs cultured with HCoV-NL63 spike peptides, taken after COVID-19 vaccination. The source of these receptors is a human donor who received a COVID-19 vaccine. Some clones in this sample may be carry-over from other donors' samples. Both conserved end residues are trimmed from each CDR3. The size entry is marked missing in some rows and otherwise reads once, few, many or a size class.

V gene,J gene,clone size,CDR3 protein
TRBV7-9,TRBJ2-5,-,ASSWGHTETQY
TRBV5-8,TRBJ2-3,-,ASPSWGLVRDTQY
TRBV9,TRBJ2-5,-,ASSSRLAGKQETQY
TRBV30,TRBJ2-5,-,AWRSAAGQETQY
TRBV4-3,TRBJ1-3,-,ASSREGISSLAGNTIY
TRBV2,TRBJ1-5,-,ASSQGQNNQPQH
TRBV30,TRBJ1-4,-,AWSVQPNEKLF
TRBV6-5,TRBJ1-5,once,ASSYSSWQPQH
TRBV11-2,TRBJ1-1,-,ASSRPGQRVNTEAF
TRBV2,TRBJ1-5,-,ASSGQGDQPQH
TRBV30,TRBJ1-6,-,AWSVHQGLSPLH
TRBV19,TRBJ1-2,-,ASSITRQATYGYT
TRBV4-2,TRBJ2-1,few,ASSPSAGNNEQF
TRBV5-1,TRBJ2-3,few,ASSSRPGQGASTDTQY
TRBV23-1,TRBJ1-5,-,ASSQSSQPDQPQH